The clone carrying this T cell receptor (beta chain) was recorded once. What it binds is unknown. TCRdb keeps only in-frame clones here, not all; method: immunoSEQ multiplex PCR. The sample holds about 70,000 clones, around 91% seen once. This CDR3 has 19 amino acids. The V and J ends lost 3 bases and 7 bases, in that order; junction bases with no gene match: 17. Per germline, CDR1 SEHNR and CDR2 FQNEAQ (reference sequence). The data originate from a study of graft-versus-host responses after intestinal transplantation. The gene calls are TRBV7-9 and TRBJ2-1; 11 bases map to TRBD1. The material was unstimulated CD8+ T cells sorted from spleen or lymph node cells, obtained before transplant. This receptor was taken from a human donor who was the organ donor for an intestinal transplant. This CDR3 is CASSFRDRGFYSPGNEQFF. CDR3 in DNA: TGTGCCAGCAGCTTCCGGGACAGGGGGTTTTATTCTCCTGGAAATGAGCAGTTCTTC.